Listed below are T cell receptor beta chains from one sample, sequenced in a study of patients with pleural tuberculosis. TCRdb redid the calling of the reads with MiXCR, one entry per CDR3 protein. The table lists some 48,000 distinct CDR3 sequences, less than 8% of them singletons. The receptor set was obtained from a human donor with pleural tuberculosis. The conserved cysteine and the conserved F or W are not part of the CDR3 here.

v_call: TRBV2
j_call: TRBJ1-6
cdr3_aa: ASSELEGAHSPLH

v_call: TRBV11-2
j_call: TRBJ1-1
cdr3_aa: ASRERNDKVTEAF

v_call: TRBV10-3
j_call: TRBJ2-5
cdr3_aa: AISESQSQETQY

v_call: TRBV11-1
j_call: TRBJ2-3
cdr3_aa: ASSTLGAGVGDTQY

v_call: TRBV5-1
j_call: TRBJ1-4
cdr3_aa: ASSLVRGEKLF

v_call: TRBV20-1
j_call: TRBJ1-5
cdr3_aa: SARRDSNQPQH

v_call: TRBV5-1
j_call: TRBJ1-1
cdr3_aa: ASSFVGGAATEAF

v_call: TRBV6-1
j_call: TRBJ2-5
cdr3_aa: ASSGQQETQY

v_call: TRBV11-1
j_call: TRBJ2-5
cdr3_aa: ASSWRGGQETQY

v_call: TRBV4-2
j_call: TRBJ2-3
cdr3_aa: ASKGTSGTDTQY

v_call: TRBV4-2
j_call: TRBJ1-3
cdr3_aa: ASSPTGGVSGNTIY

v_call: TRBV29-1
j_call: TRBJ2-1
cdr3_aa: SVVEAHEYEQF

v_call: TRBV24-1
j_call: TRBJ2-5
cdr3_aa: ATSDGQTYQETQY

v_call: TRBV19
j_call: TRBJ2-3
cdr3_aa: ASSSSSGRAVTDTQY

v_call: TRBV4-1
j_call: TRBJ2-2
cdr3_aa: ASSQGTGELF

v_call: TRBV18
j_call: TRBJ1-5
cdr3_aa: ASSSDRGMSQPQH

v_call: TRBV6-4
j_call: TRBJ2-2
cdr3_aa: ASSDYSPANTGELF

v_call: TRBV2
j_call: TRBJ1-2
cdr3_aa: ASSETTGIGGYT

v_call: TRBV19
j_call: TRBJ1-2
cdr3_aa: ASSTQGTGKIYGYT

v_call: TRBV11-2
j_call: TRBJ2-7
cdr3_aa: ASSFQGRRYYEQY

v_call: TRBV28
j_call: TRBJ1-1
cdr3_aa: ASSLSTGGNTEAF

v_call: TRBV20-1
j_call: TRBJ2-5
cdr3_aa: SARPRTSGWETQY

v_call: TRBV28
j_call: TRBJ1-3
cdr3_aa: ASLPGSSGNTIY

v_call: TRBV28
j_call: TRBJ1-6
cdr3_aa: ASIGQSYNSPLH

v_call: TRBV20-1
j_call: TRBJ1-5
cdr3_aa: SVGPGLYSNQPQH

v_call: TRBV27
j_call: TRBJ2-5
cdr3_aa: ASSPAGDRETQY

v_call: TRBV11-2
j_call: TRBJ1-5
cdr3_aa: ASSPDRFQPQH

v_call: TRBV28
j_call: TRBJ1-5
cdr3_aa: ASSFRAHRPQH

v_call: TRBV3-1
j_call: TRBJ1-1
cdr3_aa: ASMSIVGTEAF

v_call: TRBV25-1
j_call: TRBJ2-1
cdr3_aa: ASSEFGRVAGGYNEQF

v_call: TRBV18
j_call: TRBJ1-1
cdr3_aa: ASSGGGLRGTEAF

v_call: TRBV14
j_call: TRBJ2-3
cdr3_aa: ASSQDVNTQY

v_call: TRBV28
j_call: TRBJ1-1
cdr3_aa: ASSFLPGGSKNTEAF

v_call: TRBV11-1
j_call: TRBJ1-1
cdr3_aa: ASSLRQLNTEAF

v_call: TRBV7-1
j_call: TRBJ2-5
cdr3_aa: ASSSRTGGLGETQY

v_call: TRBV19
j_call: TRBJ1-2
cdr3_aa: ASSTVARPPSDGYT

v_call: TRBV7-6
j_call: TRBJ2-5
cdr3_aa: ASSSGGTQY

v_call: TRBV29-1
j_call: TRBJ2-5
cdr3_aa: SARDSHQETQY

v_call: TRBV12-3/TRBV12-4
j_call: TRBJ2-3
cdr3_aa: ASSLVTGGVTDTQY

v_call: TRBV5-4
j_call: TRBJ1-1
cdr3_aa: ASSWGGGNTEAF

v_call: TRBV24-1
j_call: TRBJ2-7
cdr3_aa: ATSDPRRSYEQY

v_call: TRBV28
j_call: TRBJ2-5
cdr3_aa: ASSLLAGAGTQY

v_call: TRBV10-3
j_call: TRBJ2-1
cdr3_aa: AIRTTSGRANEQF

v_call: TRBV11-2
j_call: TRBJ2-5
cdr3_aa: ASTSRNYQETQY

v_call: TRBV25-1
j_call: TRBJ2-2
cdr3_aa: ASSERPGGTGELF

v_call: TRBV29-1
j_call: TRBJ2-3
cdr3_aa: SVRVTDTQY